The TCR beta chain described here comes from a study of blood T cell repertoires in COVID-19. Assay: immunoSEQ multiplex PCR; the TCRdb copy retains only in-frame clones and omits some. The table includes around 170,000 clones, 80% detected once. Trimming removed 4 bases from V and 1 base from J, with 14 bases in between. The CDR3 totals 15 residues. CDR1 and CDR2 from the germline V gene are SGHNT and YYREEE (reference sequence). The clonotype comes from a man aged 55 to 70 who had been exposed to COVID-19. V gene TRBV5-4 combines with J gene TRBJ1-1; no clear D. Sequences were obtained from PBMCs or T cells enriched from blood (not recorded which). CDR3 DNA sequence: TGTGCCAGCAGCCCTCTTATCTCGAGGAACACTGAAGCTTTCTTT. Protein product: CASSPLISRNTEAFF.